This T cell receptor beta chain was identified in a study of OX40 agonist ivuxolimab in advanced cancers. The V gene lost 0 bases and the J gene lost 4 bases, with 11 bases spanning the gap. The CDR3 totals 15 residues. Germline loops: CDR1 SGHRS, CDR2 YFSETQ. Here immunoSEQ multiplex PCR was the method, and the copy in TCRdb shows in-frame clones only, minus some. The sample contains over 65,000 clones, roughly 80% of which appear only once. This receptor was taken from an adult with an advanced solid tumor such as melanoma, head and neck, liver or kidney cancer. Material: CD4+ or CD8+ T cells sorted from blood, obtained in a trial of the OX40 agonist ivuxolimab. V and J are TRBV5-1 and TRBJ1-3; D gene unclear. CDR3 in amino acids: CASSLDGSEGNTIYF. The CDR3 bases are TGCGCCAGCAGCTTGGATGGCAGCGAGGGAAACACCATATATTTT. Combining the CDR3 with reference TRBV5-1 and TRBJ1-3 gives the whole variable domain KAGVTQTPRYLIKTRGQQVTLSCSPISGHRSVSWYQQTPGQGLQFLFEYFSETQRNKGNFPGRFSGRQFSNSRSEMNVSTLELGDSALYLCASSLDGSEGNTIYFGEGSWLTVV.